The 6 T cell receptor beta chains below were found in one sample sequenced in a study of T cells in Graves' hyperthyroidism and ophthalmopathy. Authors of the study amplified TCR beta CDR3 regions from RNA transcripts. The HTBI set primed first-round TCR CDR3 RT-PCR. TCRdb recomputed calls from the multiplex PCR reads with MiXCR, one row per CDR3 protein. The data hold nearly 750,000 distinct CDR3 sequences, with about a third observed a single time. Sequences were obtained from blood. The receptors shown here come from a woman aged 40 to 50 with Graves' hyperthyroidism.

This clonotype was seen a few times. The chain recombines TRBV12-3 or TRBV12-4 with TRBJ2-2; 7 nucleotides match TRBD1. The V gene end was trimmed by 6 bases and the J gene end by 4 bases; junction bases not matched to a gene: 5. The CDR3 consists of 14 residues. DNA for the CDR3: TGTGCCAGCAGACAGGGGTATGGCACCGGGGAGCTGTTTTTT. This sequence encodes CASRQGYGTGELFF.

V is TRBV20-1 and J is TRBJ2-6; D possibly corresponds to TRBD1 (5 bases). The J call is doubtful: the DNA matches TRBJ2-7 better. Per the germline V gene, CDR1 is DFQATT and CDR2 is SNEGSKA (reference sequence). This CDR3 comprises 15 residues. CDR3 sequence reads: CSAMSVHSGANEQYF. In nucleotides, the CDR3 is TGCAGTGCTATGTCCGTTCACTCTGGGGCCAACGAGCAGTACTTC.

The chain couples TRBV19 to TRBJ1-1; TRBD1 aligns across 8 bases. The ends lost 4 bases at V and 7 bases at J; junction bases unmatched: 5. Germline V lookup: CDR1 LNHDA, CDR2 SQIVND (reference sequence). CDR3 length equals 13 residues. The chain's CDR3 is CASSTWTGSEAFF. The CDR3 DNA reads as TGTGCCAGTAGTACCTGGACAGGGAGTGAAGCTTTCTTT.

This clonotype was observed once. The J gene is TRBJ1-3, the V gene TRBV14, with D uncertain. Trimming shortened V by 1 base and J by 4 bases, and 17 bases separated the two germline ends. Looked up from germline, CDR1 is SGHDN and CDR2 is FVKESK. The CDR3 contains 17 residues. The CDR3 is CASSQAKTSGSGNTIYF. DNA of the CDR3: TGTGCCAGCAGCCAAGCCAAGACTAGCGGCTCAGGAAACACCATATATTTT. The entire variable domain, with the rest obtained from reference TRBV14 and TRBJ1-3, is as follows: EAGVTQFPSHSVIEKGQTVTLRCDPISGHDNLYWYRRVMGKEIKFLLHFVKESKQDESGMPNNRFLAERTGGTYSTLKVQPAELEDSGVYFCASSQAKTSGSGNTIYFGEGSWLTVV.

The chain carries TRBV7-9 and TRBJ1-4; TRBD1 matches at 10 bases. V lost 10 bases to trimming and J lost 5 bases; unmatched junction nucleotides: 7. Germline-derived CDR1 and CDR2 are SEHNR and FQNEAQ (reference sequence). The CDR3 covers 14 residues. In DNA form, the CDR3 reads TGTGCCACCTCGACAGGGGGCCCGAATGAAAAACTGTTTTTT. Translated, it gives CATSTGGPNEKLFF.

This clonotype was found many times. V is TRBV13 and J is TRBJ2-7, with D perhaps TRBD2 (5 bases). Trimming shortened V by 5 bases and J by 3 bases, and 14 bases separated the two germline ends. CDR3 length: 14 residues. The germline gives CDR1 PRHDT, CDR2 FYEKMQ (reference sequence). In DNA form, the CDR3 reads TGTGCCAGCAGCCCCTGGGGAGCCAACTACGAGCAGTACTTC. Translating it yields CASSPWGANYEQYF.